This T cell receptor beta chain was observed in a study of blood T cell repertoires in COVID-19. About the study: The study drew acute and convalescent COVID-19 samples from the United States, Italy and Spain. The analysed material was cDNA or gDNA that came from T cells, B-cell-depleted T cells, or PBMCs.

In the authors' workflow: Cell counts per sample came from amplifying reference gene primers. The method was immunoSEQ multiplex PCR; TCRdb's version includes in-frame clones alone and lacks a portion of them. Clone size and V and J calls were adopted from that table, with D and trimming inferred from the DNA. The table includes roughly 250,000 clones, around 85% detected once. Germline trimming cut 8 bases from V and 1 base from J; bases unmatched to any gene: 8. This CDR3 is built from 15 residues. Germline V gives CDR1 MGHDK, CDR2 SYGVNS. The V gene is TRBV25-1, the J gene TRBJ2-3; 8 bases are a match to TRBD2. Sequencing used peripheral blood. The source of this sequence is a woman aged 25 to 39 with COVID-19, enrolled during active disease. The CDR3 DNA reads TGTGCCAGCCCCTCGGGGCGGGAGGGCACAGATACGCAGTATTTT. Translation: CASPSGREGTDTQYF.